The clone carrying this T cell receptor beta chain has only one observation. The target antigen is unknown. Cells stained for CD3, CD4, CD8, CD45RA, CD27 and viability were sorted into four CD45RA/CD27 subsets. This sample is drawn from a study of naive and memory T cell subsets. This CDR3 contains 16 residues. Germline CDR1 reads MNHNS; CDR2 reads SASEGT. V shed 8 bases, J shed 5 bases, and the junction held 16 bases outside the gene matches. Both TRBC1 and TRBC2 were covered by a beta constant-region primer of two equimolar oligonucleotides. The ligated cDNA underwent four PCR rounds using SP2 and nested alpha and beta constant-region primers. TCRdb used MiXCR to reprocess the UMI-ligation and nested PCR reads, holding one entry per CDR3 protein. The table lists approximately 150,000 distinct CDR3 sequences, under 25% of them singletons. General study results and limits: A few larger clonotypes appeared in naive repertoires, especially CD8, possibly memory cells re-expressing CD45RA. A clonotype means one alpha or beta sequence, not an alpha/beta pair.

The TCR sequence derives from a human donor in good health. The sequenced sample consisted of naive CD4+ T cells from blood. The V gene is TRBV6-1, the J gene TRBJ2-3; 7 bases agree with TRBD2. CDR3 loop: CASGRSLGGAQDTQYF. CDR3 sequence (DNA): TGTGCCAGCGGGCGTTCATTGGGAGGGGCCCAAGATACGCAGTATTTT.